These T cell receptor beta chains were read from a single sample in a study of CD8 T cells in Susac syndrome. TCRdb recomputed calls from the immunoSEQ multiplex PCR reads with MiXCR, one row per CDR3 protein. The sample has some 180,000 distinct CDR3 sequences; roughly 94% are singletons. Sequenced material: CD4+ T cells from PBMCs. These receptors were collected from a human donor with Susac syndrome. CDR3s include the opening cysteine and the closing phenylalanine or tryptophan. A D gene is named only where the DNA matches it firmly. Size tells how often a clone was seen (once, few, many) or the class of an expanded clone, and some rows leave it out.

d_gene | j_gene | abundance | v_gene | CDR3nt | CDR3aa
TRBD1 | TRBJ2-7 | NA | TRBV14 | TGTGCCAGCAGCCAAGGGACAGGGGGATTCTACGAGCAGTACTTC | CASSQGTGGFYEQYF
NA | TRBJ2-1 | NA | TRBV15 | TGTGCCACCAGCAGAGACCCTAGCCCCTCCTACAATGAGCAGTTCTTC | CATSRDPSPSYNEQFF
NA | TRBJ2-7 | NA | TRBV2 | TGTGCCAGCAGTGAACGGGAGACGGGGTACGAGCAGTACTTC | CASSERETGYEQYF
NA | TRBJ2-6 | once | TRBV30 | TGTGCCTGGAGTGGATTTAACAGGGAATCTGGGGCCAACGTCCTGACTTTC | CAWSGFNRESGANVLTF
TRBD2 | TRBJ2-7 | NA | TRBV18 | TGTGCCAGCTCACCAGCTAGCGGGAGGTTCTACGAGCAGTACTTC | CASSPASGRFYEQYF
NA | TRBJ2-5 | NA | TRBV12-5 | TGTGCTAGCACCCGAACGATCGGGGGCGCAGAGACCCAGTACTTC | CASTRTIGGAETQYF
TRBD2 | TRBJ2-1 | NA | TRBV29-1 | TGCAGCGTTGCTATGAGACTAGCTGCGTATGAGCAGTTCTTC | CSVAMRLAAYEQFF
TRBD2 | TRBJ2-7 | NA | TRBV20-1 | TGCAGTGCTAGAGTGAGCGGGGGTGGCTACGAGCAGTACTTC | CSARVSGGGYEQYF
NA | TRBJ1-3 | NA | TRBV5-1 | TGCGCCAGCAGCTTGGGGGCAGGGGCCGGAAACACCATATATTTT | CASSLGAGAGNTIYF
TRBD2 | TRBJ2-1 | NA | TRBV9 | TGTGCCAGCAGCGTAGGTAGCGGGGGCATCTACAATGAGCAGTTCTTC | CASSVGSGGIYNEQFF
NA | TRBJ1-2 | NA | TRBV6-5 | TGTGCCAGCAGTTTTACCGGGTACGGCTACACCTTC | CASSFTGYGYTF
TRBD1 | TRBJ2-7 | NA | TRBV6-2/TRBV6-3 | TGTGCCAGCAGTTACTCGGGACAGGGGATCTACGAGCAGTACTTC | CASSYSGQGIYEQYF
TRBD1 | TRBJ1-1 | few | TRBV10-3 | TGTGCCATTAGATTCGAGACAGGGAGCACTGAAGCTTTCTTT | CAIRFETGSTEAFF
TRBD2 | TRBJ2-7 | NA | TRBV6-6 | TGTGCCAGCGCCCGAGCGGGAGGATCCTACGAGCAGTACTTC | CASARAGGSYEQYF
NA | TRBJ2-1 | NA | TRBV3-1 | TGTGCCAGCAGCCAAGATCTTGTGGCTCCGCAGTTCTTC | CASSQDLVAPQFF
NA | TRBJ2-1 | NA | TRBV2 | TGTGCCAGCACGGAGAGGGAGTCCTACAATGAGCAGTTCTTC | CASTERESYNEQFF
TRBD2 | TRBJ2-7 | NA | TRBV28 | TGTGCCAGCAGTTCGCTAGCGGGGTCCTACGAGCAGTACTTC | CASSSLAGSYEQYF
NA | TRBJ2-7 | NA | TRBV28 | TGTGCCAGCAGCCTTAAAACAGGGTTGGGTTTTAACGAGCAGTACTTC | CASSLKTGLGFNEQYF
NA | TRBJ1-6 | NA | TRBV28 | TGTGCCAGCAGTTTCAATTCACCCCTCCACTTT | CASSFNSPLHF
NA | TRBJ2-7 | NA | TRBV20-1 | TGCAGTGCACGCCAGTGGGACGAGCAGTACTTC | CSARQWDEQYF
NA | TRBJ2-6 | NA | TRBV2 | TGTGCCAGCAGTGGGAAGGTCTCTGGGGCCAACGTCCTGACTTTC | CASSGKVSGANVLTF
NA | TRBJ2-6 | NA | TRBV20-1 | TGCAGTGCTAGAGATGGAAGCTCTGGGGCCAACGTCCTGACTTTC | CSARDGSSGANVLTF
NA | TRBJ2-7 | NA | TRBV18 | TGTGCCAGCTCACCACGGAGGGGGGAGTACGAGCAGTACTTC | CASSPRRGEYEQYF
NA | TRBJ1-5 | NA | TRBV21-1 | TGTGCCAGCAGCAAAAATATTAGGGGTCTTATGGGGCCCCAGCATTTT | CASSKNIRGLMGPQHF
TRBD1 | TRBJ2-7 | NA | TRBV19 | TGTGCCAGTAGCATTACCGGGACAGGTTTCTCCTACCCCCACGAGCAGTACTTC | CASSITGTGFSYPHEQYF
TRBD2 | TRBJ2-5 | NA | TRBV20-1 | TGCAGTGCTAGGGGAGGGAACCAAGAGACCCAGTACTTC | CSARGGNQETQYF
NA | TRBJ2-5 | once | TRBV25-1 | TGTGCCAGCAGTGAATACGGCTCGACTAGGGAGACCCAGTACTTC | CASSEYGSTRETQYF
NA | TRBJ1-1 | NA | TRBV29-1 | TGCAGCGCTAAGACAAGGATTAACACTGAAGCTTTCTTT | CSAKTRINTEAFF
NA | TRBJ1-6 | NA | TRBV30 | TGTGCCTGGCAACTCCTCGGGACGGCGCTCCACTTT | CAWQLLGTALHF
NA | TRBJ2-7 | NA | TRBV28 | TGTGCCAGCAGTTTTGGAACAGTTCGTATGCAGTACTTC | CASSFGTVRMQYF
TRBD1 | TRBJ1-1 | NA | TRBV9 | TGTGCCAGCAGCGCCCGGGACAGGGACAACACTGAAGCTTTCTTT | CASSARDRDNTEAFF
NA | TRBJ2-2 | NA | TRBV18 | TGTGCCAGCTCACCACCCTCGATCGGGGAGCTGTTTTTT | CASSPPSIGELFF
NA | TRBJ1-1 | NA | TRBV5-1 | TGCGCCAGCAGCTTGGAAAGGGCCACTGAAGCTTTCTTT | CASSLERATEAFF
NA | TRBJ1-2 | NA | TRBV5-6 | TGTGCCAGCAGGACAGTCGGACCTGGCTACACCTTC | CASRTVGPGYTF
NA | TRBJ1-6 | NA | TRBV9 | TGTGCCAGCAGCGTAGGCCTCACGGACAGCCTTAGAGGTTCACCCCTCCACTTT | CASSVGLTDSLRGSPLHF
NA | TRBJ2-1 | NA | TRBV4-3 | TGCGCCAGCAGCCAAGAGTCAGCAAACCACAATGAGCAGTTCTTC | CASSQESANHNEQFF
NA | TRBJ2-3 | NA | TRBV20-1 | TGCAGTGCTAGCCCGGCTCCGGCAGATACGCAGTATTTT | CSASPAPADTQYF
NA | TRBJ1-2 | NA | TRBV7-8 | TGTGCCAGCAGCGATAAGGGGGTAGATCGTGGCTACACCTTC | CASSDKGVDRGYTF
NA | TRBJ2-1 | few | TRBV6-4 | TGTGCCAGCAGTGACTCCTACAATGAGCAGTTCTTC | CASSDSYNEQFF
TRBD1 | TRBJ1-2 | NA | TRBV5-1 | TGCGCCAGCAGCTTCCAGGGGGCCAGTGGCTACACCTTC | CASSFQGASGYTF
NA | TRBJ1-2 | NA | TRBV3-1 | TGTGCCAGCAGCCAAGATGCCAGATCTAACTATGGCTACACCTTC | CASSQDARSNYGYTF
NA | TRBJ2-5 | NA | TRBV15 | TGTGCCACCAGCAGAGAGATAGTGGACCAAGAGACCCAGTACTTC | CATSREIVDQETQYF
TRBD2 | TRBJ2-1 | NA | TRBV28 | TGTGCCAGCAGTTTCAGCGGGAGGGGGCAGTTCTTC | CASSFSGRGQFF
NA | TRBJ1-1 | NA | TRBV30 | TGTGCCTGGAGTCGGACTGGAAACACTGAAGCTTTCTTT | CAWSRTGNTEAFF
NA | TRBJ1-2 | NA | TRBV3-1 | TGTGCCAGCAGCCAAACCGGGGGGGTACGAGGCTATGGCTACACCTTC | CASSQTGGVRGYGYTF
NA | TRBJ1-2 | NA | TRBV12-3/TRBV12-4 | TGTGCCAGCAGCCCTGACAGGCATAACTATGGCTACACCTTC | CASSPDRHNYGYTF
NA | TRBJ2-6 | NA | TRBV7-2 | TGTGCCAGCAGCTCGATGACAGCAGGCGGGGCCAACGTCCTGACTTTC | CASSSMTAGGANVLTF
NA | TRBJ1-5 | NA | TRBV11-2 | TGTGCCAGCAGGTTAGGAGTCAATCAGCCCCAGCATTTT | CASRLGVNQPQHF
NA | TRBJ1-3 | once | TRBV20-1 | TGCAGTGCTAGAGGGCCTGGAAACACCATATATTTT | CSARGPGNTIYF
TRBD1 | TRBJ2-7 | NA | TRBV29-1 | TGCAGCGCACGGGACAGCTCCTACGAGCAGTACTTC | CSARDSSYEQYF
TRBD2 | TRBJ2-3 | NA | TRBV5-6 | TGTGCCAGCAGCTTGACGCTAGCGGGACTCACAGATACGCAGTATTTT | CASSLTLAGLTDTQYF
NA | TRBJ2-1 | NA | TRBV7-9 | TGTGCCAGCAGCCCCGCGGGCTCCTACAATGAGCAGTTCTTC | CASSPAGSYNEQFF
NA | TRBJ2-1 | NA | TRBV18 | TGTGCCAGCTCACCTAGTACAGGTTTCTCCTACAATGAGCAGTTCTTC | CASSPSTGFSYNEQFF
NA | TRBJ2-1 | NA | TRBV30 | TGTGCCTGGAGTGGGAAACTAGCAGACAAGTACAATGAGCAGTTCTTC | CAWSGKLADKYNEQFF